Following are 9 T cell receptor beta chains from one sample sequenced in a study of T cell changes during pregnancy in multiple sclerosis. TCRdb's copy holds only in-frame clones and misses some; the assay was immunoSEQ multiplex PCR. This table has 38,000 or so clones, approximately 94% appearing once. The sample was CD4+ T cells from peripheral blood mononuclear cells, taken in the second trimester of pregnancy. All receptors come from a female donor with multiple sclerosis, enrolled in a pregnancy study.

V gene TRBV5-4 combines with J gene TRBJ2-4; D may be TRBD2 (5 bases). The CDR3 loop spans 18 amino acids. Germline assignment: CDR1 SGHNT and CDR2 YYREEE (reference sequence). V lost 7 bases, J lost 0 bases, and 23 bases lay in between. CDR3: CASSTIGIKSLAKNIQYF. The DNA for the CDR3 is TGTGCCAGCTCAACTATCGGGATTAAGAGCCTAGCCAAAAACATTCAGTACTTC.

A single count supports this clone. The V gene is TRBV5-6, the J gene TRBJ1-6, with 7 bases that match TRBD1. V was pared by 0 bases and J by 8 bases, with 2 bases of the junction left unmatched. CDR3 length: 14 amino acids. Germline-derived CDR1 and CDR2 are SGHDT and YYEEEE. CDR3 DNA: TGTGCCAGCAGCTTGGGGCAGGGGGATTCACCCCTCCACTTT. It specifies CASSLGQGDSPLHF. Using reference TRBV5-6 and TRBJ1-6 for the parts outside the CDR3, the full variable domain is DAGVTQSPTHLIKTRGQQVTLRCSPKSGHDTVSWYQQALGQGPQFIFQYYEEEERQRGNFPDRFSGHQFPNYSSELNVNALLLGDSALYLCASSLGQGDSPLHFGNGTRLTVT.

V gene TRBV2 combines with J gene TRBJ1-2; D might be TRBD1 (6 bases). The germline V gene has CDR1 SNHLY and CDR2 FYNNEI. V lost 6 bases and J lost 4, with 15 bases in between. The CDR3 has 14 residues. The CDR3 DNA reads TGTGCCAGCAGGGGCCGTGGGGGCCTCTATGGCTACACCTTC. This sequence encodes CASRGRGGLYGYTF.

The chain recombines TRBV27 with TRBJ2-2, with a tentative D call TRBD1 (6 bases). Trimming left V 5 bases short and J 6 bases short, with 25 bases between. CDR3 length: 18 residues. Germline V gene lookup returns CDR1 MNHEY and CDR2 SMNVEV (reference sequence). DNA of the CDR3: TGTGCCAGCAGTAAAACAGGGATAGTCGGAAGGATCGCCGGGGAGCTGTTTTTT. Translating it yields CASSKTGIVGRIAGELFF.

The chain recombines TRBV19 with TRBJ2-2, with D perhaps TRBD2 (5 bases). The CDR3 totals 14 residues. V lost 5 bases to trimming and J lost 5 bases, with 12 bases between them. CDR1 is LNHDA, CDR2 SQIVND, per germline (reference sequence). The CDR3 DNA reads TGTGCCAGTAGTGTCCAGACTATAACCGGGGAGCTGTTTTTT. It is translated as CASSVQTITGELFF.

This sequence joins TRBV6-5 and TRBJ2-4; 9 nucleotides line up with TRBD1. Germline loops: CDR1 MNHEY, CDR2 SVGAGI. The CDR3 covers 14 residues. Unmatched junction bases numbered 8, after V lost 5 bases and J lost 9 bases. The CDR3 spells CASSTQDRGAIQYF. The CDR3 DNA reads as TGTGCCAGCAGTACCCAGGACAGGGGTGCCATTCAGTACTTC.

In regard to this clone: Germline is not matched at one junction end, which may reflect a read error. This chain joins TRBV4-3 and TRBJ2-1; TRBD2 aligns across 8 bases. The CDR3 loop spans 18 amino acids. The germline V gene encodes CDR1 LGHNA and CDR2 YSLEER. CDR3 nucleotides: TGCGCCAGCAGCCAAGATACTCCGCGGGGGGACCTTTACAGTGAGCAGTTCTTC. Its translation: CASSQDTPRGDLYSEQFF.

This clone has a handful of counts. The CDR3 region has the DNA TGTGCCATCAGAGCCGGACAGGTTGACTACAATGAGCAGTTCTTC. As protein: CAIRAGQVDYNEQFF. The chain links TRBV10-3 to TRBJ2-1; 7 nucleotides align to TRBD1. There are 15 residues in the CDR3. V lost 6 bases and J lost 3; bases outside the gene matches: 8. Germline CDR1 reads ENHRY; CDR2 reads SYGVKD.

This CDR3 reads CASTAGQGPNQPQHF. In DNA form, the CDR3 reads TGTGCCAGCACCGCAGGACAGGGCCCAAATCAGCCCCAGCATTTT. J is TRBJ1-5 and V is TRBV2, with 8 bases fitting TRBD1. This CDR3 region has 15 residues. Looked up from germline, CDR1 is SNHLY and CDR2 is FYNNEI. V shed 7 bases, J shed 4 bases, and the junction held 9 bases outside the gene matches. The full variable domain, in which reference TRBV2 and TRBJ1-5 provide the parts outside the CDR3, is EPEVTQTPSHQVTQMGQEVILRCVPISNHLYFYWYRQILGQKVEFLVSFYNNEISEKSEIFDDQFSVERPDGSNFTLKIRSTKLEDSAMYFCASTAGQGPNQPQHFGDGTRLSIL.